This note documents a single T cell receptor beta chain sequence. Antigen unknown. TCR beta libraries were prepared from cDNA with unique molecular identifiers. When about 1 to 11 million T cells were used, they gave around 500,000 cDNA molecules. TCRdb independently ran MiXCR on the PCR reads; one entry per CDR3 protein. The table has 350,000 to 500,000 distinct CDR3 sequences, approximately 37% seen once. Deletions cut 2 bases from V and 6 bases from J, with 10 bases between. This CDR3 has 13 amino acids. Germline CDR1 reads ENHRY; CDR2 reads SYGVKD. This sample was included in a study of post-analysis software for immune sequencing data. Study-level points and caveats: Among roughly five TRBV segments more frequent in patients than controls were TRBV5-6, TRBV5-1 and TRBV20-1.

This clonotype originated in a girl aged 2 to 10 with multiple sclerosis. The sample taken for sequencing was blood. The chain recombines TRBV10-3 with TRBJ1-2, with D hard to call. CDR3: CAISETSPNGYTF. The CDR3, as DNA: TGTGCCATCAGTGAGACGTCGCCCAATGGCTACACCTTC.